This TCR beta chain derives from a study of T-cell memory formation after mild COVID-19. Germline V CDR1 and CDR2: SGHTA, FQGNSA. This CDR3 has 14 amino acids. The V end was cut by 4 bases, the J end by 1 base, with 9 bases between. This clonotype came up many times. TCRdb fed the 5' RACE reads into MiXCR, producing one record per CDR3 protein. The sample records fewer than 200,000 distinct CDR3 sequences, 10% to 15% being singletons. This receptor was identified in a young man who had mild COVID-19 (a few samples of this study predate the infection). Cell type and time point are not known. Sequenced: PBMCs or a T cell subset sorted from them (not recorded which). The rearrangement links TRBV7-2 to TRBJ2-3; D may be TRBD2 (6 bases). CDR3 sequence: CASSSGLGTDTQYF. The DNA for the CDR3 is TGTGCCAGCAGCTCGGGACTGGGCACAGATACGCAGTATTTT.